A single sample gave rise to the 24 T cell receptor beta chains below, sequenced in a study of shared clonotypes between healthy human individuals. The data were produced by immunoSEQ multiplex PCR, yet TCRdb's version contains in-frame clones alone and is incomplete. This table holds roughly 520,000 clones, roughly 95% found once. What was sequenced was naive CD4+ T cells sorted from blood. This sample's subset: CD45RA+ positively selected. The receptors stem from a woman aged 25-40 years in good health.

The chain carries TRBV27 and TRBJ2-7; the match to TRBD2 covers 11 bases. The CDR3 runs 15 residues. Germline V gene sequence: CDR1 MNHEY, CDR2 SMNVEV (reference sequence). J was trimmed by 3 bases and V by 4 bases; bases with no gene match: 5. The CDR3 protein is CASSSALAGVYEQYF. The CDR3 nucleotides are TGTGCCAGCAGTTCCGCACTAGCGGGGGTCTACGAGCAGTACTTC.

The chain recombines TRBV6-5 with TRBJ1-5, with D possibly matching TRBD1 (5 bases). Per the germline V gene, CDR1 is MNHEY and CDR2 is SVGAGI. Trimming left V 0 bases short and J 4 bases short, with 7 bases between. This CDR3 has 14 residues. The CDR3 spells CASSYSWGNQPQHF. The CDR3 DNA reads TGTGCCAGCAGTTACTCCTGGGGGAATCAGCCCCAGCATTTT.

The rearrangement joins TRBV13 to TRBJ2-5, with D perhaps matching TRBD1 or TRBD2 (5 bases each). This CDR3 spans 14 amino acids. The germline V gene encodes CDR1 PRHDT and CDR2 FYEKMQ (reference sequence). The V gene lost 1 base and the J gene lost 3 bases, with 9 bases spanning the gap. CDR3 sequence (DNA): TGTGCCAGCAGCTTAGTGGGGACGGAAGAGACCCAGTACTTC. Protein: CASSLVGTEETQYF.

The gene calls are TRBV4-3 and TRBJ2-7; a weak D match, TRBD1 (6 bases). This CDR3 has 15 residues. V lost 1 base, J lost 2 bases, and 12 bases lay in between. Germline CDR1 and CDR2: LGHNA and YSLEER. CDR3: CASSQVDQGPYEQYF. As DNA, the CDR3 is TGCGCCAGCAGCCAAGTTGATCAGGGGCCCTACGAGCAGTACTTC.

The genes are TRBV28 and TRBJ2-7; 12 nucleotides match TRBD1. This CDR3 is built from 16 residues. Per the germline V gene, CDR1 is MDHEN and CDR2 is SYDVKM. J lost 7 bases, V lost 3 bases, and 10 bases had no gene match. The CDR3 DNA reads as TGTGCCAGCAGTTTCTCCGTGGGACAGGGGGCTGTTGAGCAGTACTTC. This codes for CASSFSVGQGAVEQYF.

This chain connects TRBV5-1 to TRBJ1-3; 8 bases match TRBD1. Germline loops: CDR1 SGHRS, CDR2 YFSETQ. The V and J ends lost 4 bases and 0 bases, in that order; junction bases with no gene match: 3. CDR3 length: 15 amino acids. In DNA form, the CDR3 reads TGCGCCAGCAGCCCACAGGGGGACTCTGGAAACACCATATATTTT. Its protein is CASSPQGDSGNTIYF.

The CDR3 is CASYRIGGTEAFF. Written as DNA, the CDR3 is TGTGCCAGTTACAGGATCGGGGGTACTGAAGCTTTCTTT. The chain employs TRBV19 and TRBJ1-1; possible D gene TRBD1, 5 bases. CDR3 length: 13 amino acids. V was clipped by 8 bases and J by 5 bases, with 15 bases between them. Germline V gene data show CDR1 as LNHDA and CDR2 as SQIVND (reference sequence).

The CDR3, as DNA: TGTGCCAGCAGTTTATCGGCACAGGGAACATATGGCTACACCTTC. Amino acids: CASSLSAQGTYGYTF. V and J are TRBV28 and TRBJ1-2; a possible D gene is TRBD1 (6 bases). This CDR3 region has 15 residues. In germline, CDR1 is MDHEN, CDR2 SYDVKM. V was cut by 1 base and J by 5 bases, with 14 bases left in between.

V gene TRBV5-1 combines with J gene TRBJ2-7; tentatively, D is TRBD2 (6 bases). V shed 0 bases and J shed 0 bases, with 13 bases lying between them. The CDR3 contains 16 residues. The V gene's germline CDR1 is SGHRS and CDR2 YFSETQ. The CDR3 DNA sequence: TGCGCCAGCAGCTTGGTGGGCGGAGGGGCCTCCTACGAGCAGTACTTC. Residues: CASSLVGGGASYEQYF.

The V call is TRBV5-4, the J call TRBJ2-2; 14 bases match TRBD2. CDR3 length equals 17 residues. Germline assignment: CDR1 SGHNT and CDR2 YYREEE (reference sequence). V lost 3 bases to trimming and J lost 5 bases; unmatched junction nucleotides: 6. The CDR3 nucleotides read TGTGCCAGCAGCTGGGGACTAGCGGGAGTCTGGACCGGGGAGCTGTTTTTT. Translation gives CASSWGLAGVWTGELFF.

The chain joins TRBV27 to TRBJ2-5, with unresolved D. There are 14 residues in the CDR3. Germline CDR1 and CDR2: MNHEY and SMNVEV (reference sequence). The V end lost 3 bases, the J end lost 1 base, and 9 bases lay between the germline ends. The CDR3 region is CASSFPGSQETQYF. Here the CDR3 DNA reads TGTGCCAGCAGTTTTCCAGGCAGCCAAGAGACCCAGTACTTC.

V gene TRBV29-1 combines with J gene TRBJ1-1; no clear D. V dropped 2 bases and J dropped 1 base, with 8 bases sitting between them. The V gene's germline CDR1 is SQVTM and CDR2 ANQGSEA. The CDR3 covers 13 residues. This chain's CDR3 is CSVEYGKNTEAFF. The CDR3 DNA sequence: TGCAGCGTTGAATACGGAAAGAACACTGAAGCTTTCTTT. Using reference TRBV29-1 and TRBJ1-1 for the parts outside the CDR3, the full variable domain is SAVISQKPSRDICQRGTSLTIQCQVDSQVTMMFWYRQQPGQSLTLIATANQGSEATYESGFVIDKFPISRPNLTFSTLTVSNMSPEDSSIYLCSVEYGKNTEAFFGQGTRLTVV.

This CDR3 is CASSRDSRLAGRYEQYF. CDR3 DNA sequence: TGTGCCAGCTCAAGGGACAGCCGACTAGCGGGGAGATACGAGCAGTACTTC. The rearrangement links TRBV18 to TRBJ2-7; 11 positions match TRBD2. The CDR3 consists of 17 residues. Germline V gene data show CDR1 as KGHSH and CDR2 as LQKENI. Trimming removed 5 bases from V and 4 bases from J; junction bases left unmatched: 13. Full variable domain (missing parts from reference TRBV18 and TRBJ2-7): NAGVMQNPRHLVRRRGQEARLRCSPMKGHSHVYWYRQLPEEGLKFMVYLQKENIIDESGMPKERFSAEFPKEGPSILRIQQVVRGDSAAYFCASSRDSRLAGRYEQYFGPGTRLTVT.

The CDR3 sequence is CASSQNRGLNTGELFF. CDR3 coding DNA: TGTGCCAGCAGCCAGAACCGGGGACTAAACACCGGGGAGCTGTTTTTT. The V and J genes are TRBV5-8 and TRBJ2-2; 7 bases are shared with TRBD2. Germline assignment: CDR1 SGHTS and CDR2 YDEGEE. This CDR3 is built from 16 residues. V was clipped by 4 bases and J by 2 bases; unmatched bases: 8.

The chain has TRBV30 and TRBJ1-3; D is unresolved. Trimming left V 5 bases short and J 4 bases short, with 12 bases between. Germline assignment: CDR1 GTSNPN and CDR2 SVGIG (reference sequence). This CDR3 spans 13 amino acids. CDR3 nucleotide sequence: TGTGCCTGGGGCACGGGGATGGGAAACACCATATATTTT. This translates into CAWGTGMGNTIYF.

This sequence joins TRBV7-6 and TRBJ1-5, with 9 nucleotides matching TRBD1. Germline V gene lookup returns CDR1 SGHVS and CDR2 FNYEAQ. J gave up 2 bases and V 1 base, and 9 bases lay outside the gene matches. CDR3 length: 18 residues. CDR3 protein: CASSLGTGAFGRNQPQHF. For the CDR3, the DNA is TGTGCCAGCAGCTTAGGGACAGGGGCCTTTGGCCGCAATCAGCCCCAGCATTTT.

The chain has TRBV4-1 and TRBJ2-3; 13 bases match TRBD2. The CDR3 runs to 20 residues. The germline gives CDR1 MGHRA, CDR2 YSYEKL. The ends lost 0 bases at V and 4 bases at J; junction bases unmatched: 13. The CDR3 DNA sequence: TGCGCCAGCAGCCAAGAACCTCCCCCCACTAGCGGGAGGGCCCCAGATACGCAGTATTTT. This codes for CASSQEPPPTSGRAPDTQYF.

The chain couples TRBV4-2 to TRBJ2-6; no clear D. This CDR3 is built from 15 residues. The V gene lost 3 bases and the J gene lost 0 bases, with 6 bases spanning the gap. The germline V gene has CDR1 LGHNA and CDR2 YNFKEQ. CDR3 DNA: TGTGCCAGCAGCCACCCGAGCTCTGGGGCCAACGTCCTGACTTTC. Its protein product is CASSHPSSGANVLTF.

J is TRBJ2-7 and V is TRBV10-1; D not certain. The CDR3 is made up of 12 amino acids. Germline assignment: CDR1 WNHNN and CDR2 SYGVQD (reference sequence). Trimming pared 4 bases from V and 7 bases from J, leaving 11 bases between. In DNA form, the CDR3 reads TGCGCCAGCAGTGGGCAATTCGGTGAGCAGTACTTC. Its translation is CASSGQFGEQYF.

The V and J genes are TRBV28 and TRBJ1-5; TRBD1 is a possible D gene (5 bases). CDR3 length equals 14 residues. Germline-derived CDR1 and CDR2 are MDHEN and SYDVKM. Trimming took 3 bases from V and 3 from J, leaving 9 bases between them. The CDR3 protein is CASSFRQHNQPQHF. DNA for the CDR3: TGTGCCAGCAGTTTCAGACAGCACAATCAGCCCCAGCATTTT.

V gene TRBV13 combines with J gene TRBJ2-7, with 9 nucleotides matching TRBD2. Looked up from germline, CDR1 is PRHDT and CDR2 is FYEKMQ (reference sequence). The CDR3 consists of 13 residues. V lost 5 bases and J lost 2; bases outside the gene matches: 1. For the CDR3, the DNA is TGTGCCAGCAGCCTAGCGGGGACCTACGAGCAGTACTTC. Amino acid sequence: CASSLAGTYEQYF.

The rearrangement joins TRBV6-6 to TRBJ1-1, with 10 bases fitting TRBD1. The CDR3 extends over 16 amino acids. Germline V gene lookup returns CDR1 MNHNY and CDR2 SVGAGI (reference sequence). J lost 1 base, V lost 10 bases, and 12 bases had no gene match. In DNA form, the CDR3 reads TGTGCCACCCAGTGGACAGGGGGAGGCGGGAACACTGAAGCTTTCTTT. The encoded protein is CATQWTGGGGNTEAFF.

V is TRBV6-6 and J is TRBJ1-2; perhaps TRBD1 as D (5 bases). This CDR3 has 14 amino acids. From germline, CDR1 is MNHNY and CDR2 SVGAGI (reference sequence). With 2 bases removed from V and 7 bases from J, the gap between germline ends came to 14 bases. CDR3 bases: TGTGCCAGCAGTTACCAAACCGGGGCGGGTGGCTACACCTTC. This encodes CASSYQTGAGGYTF.

The genes are TRBV5-1 and TRBJ1-4; the match to TRBD1 covers 7 bases. With V trimmed by 4 bases and J by 8 bases, 14 bases remained unmatched. The CDR3 runs to 16 residues. The germline V gene encodes CDR1 SGHRS and CDR2 YFSETQ. CDR3 residues: CASSQGTADRSEKLFF. CDR3 bases: TGCGCCAGCAGCCAAGGGACAGCGGACCGTTCGGAAAAACTGTTTTTT.